A single sample gave rise to the 15 T cell receptor beta chains below, sequenced in a study of PD-1 blockade in classical Hodgkin lymphoma. Each and every patient relapsed after autologous stem cell transplantation, and patients got differing brentuximab vedotin exposure. Repertoires were generated with immunoSEQ multiplex PCR, while TCRdb's copy carries only in-frame clones and drops some. The data hold 47,000 or so clones, with around 72% observed a single time. The specimen comprised peripheral blood mononuclear cells (PBMCs), sampled at baseline. These receptors all stem from a human donor with classical Hodgkin lymphoma.

A word on this clone: Other nucleotide sequences in the sample specify the same CDR3. The chain carries TRBV11-2 and TRBJ1-3; D unclear. The V and J ends lost 1 base and 1 base respectively, with 8 bases between them. The length of the CDR3 is 15 residues. Germline lookup yields CDR1 SGHAT and CDR2 FQNNGV. The CDR3 DNA reads as TGTGCCAGCAGCTTAGCCGGGAGTTCTGGAAACACCATATATTTT. It yields the protein CASSLAGSSGNTIYF.

The chain links TRBV6-5 to TRBJ2-2; tentatively, D is TRBD1 (5 bases). This CDR3 has 14 residues. Germline CDR1 reads MNHEY; CDR2 reads SVGAGI. V was trimmed by 2 bases and J by 4 bases, leaving 8 bases between them. DNA for the CDR3: TGTGCCAGCAGTTACGACAGAACCACCGGGGAGCTGTTTTTT. It codes for CASSYDRTTGELFF.

The chain links TRBV5-1 to TRBJ1-4; D not certain. CDR1 SGHRS and CDR2 YFSETQ come from the germline V gene. V lost 0 bases, J lost 1 base, and 7 bases lay in between. The CDR3 runs to 15 residues. The CDR3 DNA reads TGCGCCAGCAGCTTGGTCGGGGTAACTAATGAAAAACTGTTTTTT. It encodes CASSLVGVTNEKLFF.

The V gene is TRBV28, the J gene TRBJ2-1; maybe TRBD2 (5 bases). The V and J ends lost 8 bases and 7 bases respectively, with 12 bases between them. Germline CDR1 is MDHEN and CDR2 is SYDVKM. This CDR3 comprises 12 residues. The DNA for the CDR3 is TGTGCCAGCTCTCGGGGTTGGAATGAGCAGTTCTTC. This sequence encodes CASSRGWNEQFF.

This chain connects TRBV6-5 to TRBJ1-1; unclear D gene. Trimming shortened V by 2 bases and J by 9 bases, and 7 bases separated the two germline ends. Germline CDR1 reads MNHEY; CDR2 reads SVGAGI. The CDR3 spans 11 residues. CDR3 region: CASSYARKAFF. The CDR3 DNA follows: TGTGCCAGCAGTTACGCACGGAAAGCTTTCTTT.

V and J are TRBV5-6 and TRBJ1-1; D uncertain. V was cut by 0 bases and J by 1 base, with 10 bases left in between. The CDR3 is made up of 15 amino acids. From germline, CDR1 is SGHDT and CDR2 YYEEEE. DNA for the CDR3: TGTGCCAGCAGCTTGGAGAGATGGGGGAACACTGAAGCTTTCTTT. It specifies CASSLERWGNTEAFF.

The CDR3 sequence is CASSLPAGELFF. DNA for the CDR3: TGTGCCAGCAGTCTCCCCGCCGGGGAGCTGTTTTTT. The chain joins TRBV6-6 to TRBJ2-2; no firm D call. V shed 5 bases and J shed 6 bases, with 7 bases lying between them. Germline V lookup: CDR1 MNHNY, CDR2 SVGAGI (reference sequence). CDR3 length equals 12 residues.

J is TRBJ1-1 and V is TRBV5-5; D not certain. V was clipped by 2 bases and J by 2 bases, with 10 bases between them. CDR3 length equals 14 residues. Germline lookup yields CDR1 SGHKS and CDR2 YYEKEE (reference sequence). The CDR3 reads CASSFYGENTEAFF. The CDR3 DNA reads as TGTGCCAGCAGCTTCTATGGGGAAAACACTGAAGCTTTCTTT.

Comment on this clone: Given a much more abundant clone one base away, this may be a read error. The chain carries TRBV7-3 and TRBJ1-1; D call uncertain. In germline, CDR1 is SGHTA, CDR2 FQGTGA. The CDR3 length is 13 residues. V was shortened by 5 bases and J by 0 bases, with 7 bases between the two germline ends. This CDR3 reads CASSPTMNTEAFF. CDR3 DNA sequence: TGTGCCAGCAGCCCGACAATGAACACTGAAGCTTTCTTT.

With respect to this clone: The germline gene is not matched at one end of the junction; a read error may be the cause. The chain combines TRBV5-1 with TRBJ1-1; possibly TRBD1 for D (5 bases). Germline-derived CDR1 and CDR2 are SGHRS and YFSETQ. The CDR3 sequence is 14 residues long. CDR3 amino acids: CASTLGLSGTEAFF. CDR3 coding DNA: TGCGCCAGCACCTTGGGGCTTTCGGGAACTGAAGCTTTCTTT. The whole variable domain, remainder taken from reference TRBV5-1 and TRBJ1-1, is KAGVTQTPRYLIKTRGQQVTLSCSPISGHRSVSWYQQTPGQGLQFLFEYFSETQRNKGNFPGRFSGRQFSNSRSEMNVSTLELGDSALYLCASTLGLSGTEAFFGQGTRLTVV.

A single count supports this clone. The rearrangement links TRBV7-2 to TRBJ2-1, with 7 bases aligning to TRBD2. Germline V lookup: CDR1 SGHTA, CDR2 FQGNSA. V shed 1 base and J 5 bases; nucleotides not matched to a gene: 5. This CDR3 region has 15 residues. The CDR3: CASSLGGGRNNEQFF. CDR3 coding DNA: TGTGCCAGCAGCTTAGGAGGCGGGAGAAACAATGAGCAGTTCTTC. Complete variable domain (other parts from reference TRBV7-2 and TRBJ2-1): GAGVSQSPSNKVTEKGKDVELRCDPISGHTALYWYRQSLGQGLEFLIYFQGNSAPDKSGLPSDRFSAERTGGSVSTLTIQRTQQEDSAVYLCASSLGGGRNNEQFFGPGTRLTVL.

The CDR3 protein is CASSLTGGYSPLHF. CDR3 in DNA: TGTGCCAGCAGTTTAACAGGGGGGTATTCACCCCTCCACTTT. The chain carries TRBV28 and TRBJ1-6; 8 positions agree with TRBD1. This CDR3 is built from 14 residues. CDR1 is MDHEN, CDR2 SYDVKM, per germline. V trimming: 2 bases; J trimming: 8 bases; junction bases outside the gene matches: 2. The variable domain in full, completed from reference TRBV28 and TRBJ1-6, reads DVKVTQSSRYLVKRTGEKVFLECVQDMDHENMFWYRQDPGLGLRLIYFSYDVKMKEKGDIPEGYSVSREKKERFSLILESASTNQTSMYLCASSLTGGYSPLHFGNGTRLTVT.

The rearrangement uses TRBV11-3 and TRBJ2-7, with 9 bases aligning to TRBD1. Looked up from germline, CDR1 is SGHNT and CDR2 is YENEEA. The V gene end was trimmed by 5 bases and the J gene end by 2 bases; junction bases not matched to a gene: 4. This CDR3 region has 14 residues. CDR3 DNA: TGTGCCAGCAGCCCGGACAGGGGAACCTACGAGCAGTACTTC. Residues: CASSPDRGTYEQYF.

The rearrangement uses TRBV30 and TRBJ2-5; D perhaps matches TRBD1 (5 bases). The CDR3 spans 13 residues. Trimming shortened V by 0 bases and J by 4 bases, and 9 bases separated the two germline ends. Germline CDR1 reads GTSNPN; CDR2 reads SVGIG (reference sequence). CDR3 region: CAWSVGARETQYF. As DNA, the CDR3 is TGTGCCTGGAGTGTTGGGGCCCGAGAGACCCAGTACTTC.

The chain is built from TRBV6-1 and TRBJ1-2; D may be TRBD1 (5 bases). Germline-derived CDR1 and CDR2 are MNHNS and SASEGT. V was pared by 4 bases and J by 4 bases, with 16 bases between. The CDR3 loop spans 15 amino acids. The CDR3 is CASSGTLGVGYGYTF. In DNA, the CDR3 is TGTGCCAGCAGTGGCACCCTGGGGGTGGGCTATGGCTACACCTTC.